Sequencing of this T cell receptor (beta chain) was carried out in a study of blood T cell repertoires in COVID-19. Across the whole study: Samples came from the United States, Italy and Spain, spanning acute and convalescent COVID-19.

This CDR3 comprises 14 residues. Germline V gives CDR1 SNHLY, CDR2 FYNNEI. V shed 5 bases, J shed 5 bases, and the junction held 5 bases outside the gene matches. Sequencing used immunoSEQ multiplex PCR; TCRdb keeps in-frame clones, though not all of them. The sample holds about 480,000 clones; 89% are singletons and the top ten take approximately 0.9%. The chain employs TRBV2 and TRBJ2-3; 9 nucleotides match TRBD2. The TCR originated in a man between 18 and 35 years old with COVID-19, enrolled during active disease. Sequenced input: peripheral blood. The CDR3 protein is CASSLGLALDTQYF. The CDR3 coding sequence is TGTGCCAGCAGTTTGGGACTAGCCCTAGATACGCAGTATTTT. Drawing the rest from reference TRBV2 and TRBJ2-3, the complete variable domain is EPEVTQTPSHQVTQMGQEVILRCVPISNHLYFYWYRQILGQKVEFLVSFYNNEISEKSEIFDDQFSVERPDGSNFTLKIRSTKLEDSAMYFCASSLGLALDTQYFGPGTRLTVL.